These 4 T cell receptor beta chains were all obtained from the same sample, sequenced in a study of control samples from healthy donors and cancer patients. The repertoire was sequenced with immunoSEQ multiplex PCR; TCRdb's copy has only in-frame clones and lacks some. This sample has 15,000 to 20,000 clones, with roughly 84% found just once. The sequenced sample was PBMCs. These receptors came from an older woman with lung cancer.

The chain combines TRBV23-1 with TRBJ1-1; D is unresolved. TRBV23-1 is flagged as an ORF with uncertain function. V lost 1 base, J lost 1 base, and 10 bases lay in between. The CDR3 runs to 15 residues. CDR3 loop: CASSQYWAGNTEAFF. The CDR3 DNA reads as TGCGCCAGCAGTCAATACTGGGCGGGGAACACTGAAGCTTTCTTT.

The chain carries TRBV7-9 and TRBJ1-5; D possibly corresponds to TRBD1 (5 bases). Trimming cost V 1 base and J 5 bases, with 9 bases left between them. The CDR3 loop spans 14 amino acids. CDR1 and CDR2 (germline): SEHNR, FQNEAQ (reference sequence). The CDR3 bases are TGTGCCAGCAGCTTAGATTGGGGCGATCAGCCCCAGCATTTT. It specifies CASSLDWGDQPQHF.

The table lists this clone with a few counts. The chain uses TRBV5-6 and TRBJ1-5, with D perhaps TRBD1 (5 bases). Germline-derived CDR1 and CDR2 are SGHDT and YYEEEE. The CDR3 is 15 amino acids. The V end lost 3 bases, the J end lost 4 bases, and 14 bases lay between the germline ends. CDR3 bases: TGTGCCAGCAGCTCCGCTTACAGGTCAAATCAGCCCCAGCATTTT. Its translation is CASSSAYRSNQPQHF.

The rearrangement joins TRBV6-6 to TRBJ1-5, with a possible D match to TRBD1 (5 bases). Trimming removed 2 bases from V and 6 bases from J, with 11 bases in between. The CDR3 totals 14 residues. The V gene's germline CDR1 is MNHNY and CDR2 SVGAGI (reference sequence). CDR3 coding DNA: TGTGCCAGCAGTTACCCTGGGACTTCTCAGCCCCAGCATTTT. It translates to CASSYPGTSQPQHF.